Listed here are 15 T cell receptor beta chains from one sample, sequenced in a study of regulatory T cells in long-lasting Graves disease. Time point reported: newly diagnosed GD, antithyroid drugs for less than 3 months. RNA isolated from PBMCs was used to make the TCR library. In building TCR beta libraries, iRepertoire HTBI primers were used together with Arm-PCR of CDR3 regions. TCRdb reprocessed the multiplex PCR reads with MiXCR, giving one entry per CDR3 protein. The profile shows about 520,000 distinct CDR3 sequences, 12% of them singletons. The sample was also reused in another study, on T cells in Graves' hyperthyroidism and ophthalmopathy.

Sequenced here: peripheral blood mononuclear cells (PBMCs), sampled at new diagnosis, from a patient treated with antithyroid drugs. These receptors were collected from a woman in her 30s with Graves disease.

This clonotype was found many times. V is TRBV30 and J is TRBJ2-7; D ambiguous. Trimming pared 4 bases from V and 3 bases from J, leaving 7 bases between. This CDR3 has 11 residues. Germline CDR1 and CDR2: GTSNPN and SVGIG (reference sequence). CDR3 region: CAWTGNYEQYF. In nucleotides, the CDR3 is TGTGCCTGGACCGGAAACTACGAGCAGTACTTC.

This clonotype was seen only a few times. This chain uses TRBV4-1 with TRBJ1-2; 9 bases align to TRBD1. The CDR3 is 15 amino acids. V was pared by 1 base and J by 8 bases, with 8 bases of the junction left unmatched. Germline V gene sequence: CDR1 MGHRA, CDR2 YSYEKL. For the CDR3, the DNA is TGCGCCAGCAGCCAAGTTGGGACAGGGCCGCTGGGCTACACCTTC. Residues: CASSQVGTGPLGYTF.

This clonotype was seen many times. The rearrangement uses TRBV11-2 and TRBJ2-7; D is unclear. Germline-derived CDR1 and CDR2 are SGHAT and FQNNGV. Trimming left V 5 bases short and J 6 bases short, with 14 bases between. The CDR3 is made up of 13 amino acids. The CDR3 reads CASSNRAALEQYF. Written as DNA, the CDR3 is TGTGCCAGCAGCAATAGGGCGGCTCTCGAGCAGTACTTC. Supplemented by reference TRBV11-2 and TRBJ2-7, the full variable domain reads EAGVAQSPRYKIIEKRQSVAFWCNPISGHATLYWYQQILGQGPKLLIQFQNNGVVDDSQLPKDRFSAERLKGVDSTLKIQPAKLEDSAVYLCASSNRAALEQYFGPGTRLTVT.

This clonotype was found many times. V and J are TRBV12-3 or TRBV12-4 and TRBJ1-5; D not resolved. This CDR3 region has 15 residues. V was trimmed by 2 bases and J by 6 bases, leaving 14 bases between them. The CDR3 nucleotides are TGTGCCAGCAGTTTATTAACCCAGTCTATTCAGCCCCAGCATTTT. Its translation: CASSLLTQSIQPQHF.

This clonotype was detected many times. The chain joins TRBV7-8 to TRBJ2-3; D gene uncertain. The germline V gene has CDR1 SGHVS and CDR2 FQNEAQ. Between the trimmed V and J ends, which lost 2 bases and 7 bases, there was a span of 4 bases. The CDR3 runs to 11 residues. CDR3 amino acids: CASSLQHTQYF. The CDR3 DNA follows: TGTGCCAGCAGCTTACAGCATACGCAGTATTTT.

This clonotype was detected a few times. The chain couples TRBV7-2 to TRBJ2-7; unclear D gene. Trimming took 5 bases from V and 6 from J, leaving 17 bases between them. The CDR3 consists of 14 residues. Germline V gene data show CDR1 as SGHTA and CDR2 as FQGNSA. The CDR3 region is CASSPRARRSEQYF. CDR3 nucleotides: TGTGCCAGCAGCCCCCGGGCCCGACGCTCCGAGCAGTACTTC. Using reference TRBV7-2 and TRBJ2-7 for the parts outside the CDR3, the full variable domain is GAGVSQSPSNKVTEKGKDVELRCDPISGHTALYWYRQSLGQGLEFLIYFQGNSAPDKSGLPSDRFSAERTGGSVSTLTIQRTQQEDSAVYLCASSPRARRSEQYFGPGTRLTVT.

This clonotype came up many times. CDR3 sequence reads: CASSRPGLAGGISYNEQFF. The CDR3 region has the DNA TGTGCCAGCAGCAGGCCGGGACTAGCGGGAGGGATCAGCTACAATGAGCAGTTCTTC. The rearrangement joins TRBV11-2 to TRBJ2-1; 16 bases are shared with TRBD2. The CDR3 has 19 amino acids. Trimming at V came to 5 bases and at J to 3 bases, leaving 10 bases not matched to a gene. Germline CDR1 reads SGHAT; CDR2 reads FQNNGV.

In its sample, this clonotype was seen many times. This chain links TRBV7-2 with TRBJ1-2, with TRBD1 as a possible D gene (5 bases). V shed 2 bases and J shed 7 bases, with 17 bases lying between them. Per the germline V gene, CDR1 is SGHTA and CDR2 is FQGNSA. The CDR3 extends over 15 amino acids. Written as DNA, the CDR3 is TGTGCCAGCAGCTTATCGATCAGGGAAAATTTTGGCTACACCTTC. It yields the protein CASSLSIRENFGYTF.

This clonotype came up once. The junction departs from germline at one end; a sequencing error may be responsible. The V call is TRBV5-1, the J call TRBJ2-3; TRBD1 matches at 8 bases. The CDR3 consists of 12 residues. The germline gives CDR1 SGHRS, CDR2 YFSETQ. CDR3 loop: CASKQGADTHYF. The CDR3, as DNA: TGCGCCAGCAAGCAGGGGGCAGATACGCACTATTTT. Supplemented by reference TRBV5-1 and TRBJ2-3, the full variable domain reads KAGVTQTPRYLIKTRGQQVTLSCSPISGHRSVSWYQQTPGQGLQFLFEYFSETQRNKGNFPGRFSGRQFSNSRSEMNVSTLELGDSALYLCASKQGADTHYFGPGTRLTVL.

In its sample, this clonotype was seen a few times. The chain recombines TRBV7-6 with TRBJ2-7; the D gene is possibly TRBD2 (6 bases). This CDR3 is 15 amino acids long. V was shortened by 1 base and J by 0 bases, with 10 bases between the two germline ends. The germline CDR1 and CDR2 sequences are SGHVS and FNYEAQ. This chain's CDR3 is CASSLEGLFSYEQYF. CDR3 nucleotides: TGTGCCAGCAGCTTAGAGGGACTTTTCTCCTACGAGCAGTACTTC.

This clonotype was picked up many times. The chain combines TRBV11-3 with TRBJ1-2; 7 bases agree with TRBD1. Germline loops: CDR1 SGHNT, CDR2 YENEEA. This CDR3 has 14 amino acids. V was pared by 5 bases and J by 5 bases, with 8 bases of the junction left unmatched. The CDR3 loop reads CASSPPGQKYGYTF. CDR3 DNA: TGTGCCAGCAGCCCCCCGGGACAGAAGTATGGCTACACCTTC.

Notes on this clonotype: A read error likely explains this, since a far larger clone differs by one base. The chain has TRBV6-1 and TRBJ1-1, with 8 positions matching TRBD1. The CDR3 length is 15 residues. Germline CDR1 is MNHNS and CDR2 is SASEGT. DNA of the CDR3: TGTACCAGCAGCTTGACCAGGGGGCAGAACACTGAAGCTTTCTTT. Translating gives CTSSLTRGQNTEAFF.

In the case of this clonotype: A clone one base away is much larger, so this may be a read error. V and J are TRBV25-1 and TRBJ2-7; the D is unclear. Germline V gene data show CDR1 as MGHDK and CDR2 as SYGVNS. Between the trimmed V and J ends, which lost 2 bases and 3 bases, there was a span of 5 bases. This CDR3 comprises 12 residues. CDR3 nucleotide sequence: TGTGCCAGCAGTGAAGGGTTCTACGAGCAGTACTTC. The encoded protein is CASSEGFYEQYF.

This chain joins TRBV19 and TRBJ1-2, with unresolved D. V lost 2 bases and J lost 2, with 6 bases in between. Germline CDR1 reads LNHDA; CDR2 reads SQIVND (reference sequence). The CDR3 totals 13 residues. In DNA, the CDR3 is TGTGCCAGTAGTATACGGGAAAACTATGGCTACACCTTC. As protein: CASSIRENYGYTF.

In this sample, this clonotype turned up many times. V usage is TRBV7-8 and J usage is TRBJ1-1; D gene unclear. V was pared by 2 bases and J by 0 bases, with 10 bases between. The germline gives CDR1 SGHVS, CDR2 FQNEAQ. This CDR3 spans 15 amino acids. CDR3 protein: CASSLMGNVNTEAFF. The CDR3 nucleotides read TGTGCCAGCAGCTTAATGGGGAATGTGAACACTGAAGCTTTCTTT.